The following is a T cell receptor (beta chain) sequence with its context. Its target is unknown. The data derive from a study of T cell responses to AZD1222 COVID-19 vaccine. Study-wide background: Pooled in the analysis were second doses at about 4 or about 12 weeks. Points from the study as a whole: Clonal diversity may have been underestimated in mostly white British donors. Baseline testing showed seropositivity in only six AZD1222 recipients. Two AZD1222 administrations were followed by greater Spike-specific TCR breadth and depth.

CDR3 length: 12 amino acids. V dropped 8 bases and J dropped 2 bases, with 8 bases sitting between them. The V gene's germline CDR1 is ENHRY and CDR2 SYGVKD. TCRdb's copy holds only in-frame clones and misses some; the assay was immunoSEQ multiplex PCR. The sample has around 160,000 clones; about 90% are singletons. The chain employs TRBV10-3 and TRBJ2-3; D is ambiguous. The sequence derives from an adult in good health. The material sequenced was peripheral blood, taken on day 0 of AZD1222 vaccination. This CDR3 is CAIGELTDTQYF. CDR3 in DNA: TGTGCCATCGGGGAACTCACAGATACGCAGTATTTT.